This TCR beta chain was profiled in a study of Ad26.COV2.S vaccination and SARS-CoV-2 variants. Turning to the study itself: In the COV1001 trial, the donor was in the Ad26.COV2.S arm. Recipients of Ad26.COV2.S got it intramuscularly, once or twice 56 days apart.

Sample treatment: some 20 received Ad26.COV2.S at low or high dose, single or two shots; roughly five received placebo; per-sample allocation not given. Day 63 following the first vaccine or placebo injection was when the samples were taken. The data were produced by immunoSEQ multiplex PCR, yet TCRdb's version contains in-frame clones alone and is incomplete. The table lists 350,000 to 450,000 clones, about 83% of them singletons. The CDR3 is 13 residues long. The V end was cut by 7 bases, the J end by 3 bases, with 15 bases between. The germline gives CDR1 SQVTM, CDR2 ANQGSEA. The starting material was peripheral blood, obtained in a trial of Ad26.COV2.S vaccine versus placebo. The chain couples TRBV29-1 to TRBJ2-5; D may be TRBD1 (5 bases). The source of this sequence is a person aged 18 to 65 who received the Ad26.COV2.S COVID-19 vaccine or a placebo. The CDR3 nucleotides are TGCAGCGATGCCAGGGCTCCCGAAGAGACCCAGTACTTC. Translation: CSDARAPEETQYF.